These 23 T cell receptor beta chains were sequenced from one sample in a study of tumor-infiltrating lymphocytes in primary liver carcinoma. The authors made TCR beta cDNA from approximately 500 ng total RNA with a constant-region primer. Investigators got TCR beta libraries out of three nested multiplex PCR rounds, done with slightly modified ARM-PCR. Two initial PCR rounds of roughly 10 cycles each paired TRBV1-TRBV30 forward primers with a C-beta reverse primer. TCRdb re-called the multiplex PCR reads with MiXCR, one entry per CDR3 protein. This table has about 200,000 distinct CDR3 sequences, around four fifths appearing once. Taking about 17-32 mg of unsorted bulk tissue, the authors co-extracted RNA and DNA. Source material: tumor tissue from primary liver carcinoma. All receptors come from a man aged 35-49 years with primary liver carcinoma and hepatitis B virus infection.

Concerning this clonotype: The conserved final phenylalanine or tryptophan is absent from the CDR3, which likely points to a read error. The chain is built from TRBV29-1 and TRBJ2-1; D uncertain. This CDR3 has 13 residues. Germline CDR1 and CDR2: SQVTM and ANQGSEA. V lost 5 bases, J lost 8 bases, and 16 bases lay in between. The CDR3 DNA is TGCAGCGTTCTGATATCGCCCGGGCATGAGCAGTTCCTC. Protein sequence: CSVLISPGHEQFL.

A remark on this clonotype: One junction end disagrees with the germline gene, perhaps due to a read error. The V call is TRBV6-6, the J call TRBJ2-5; TRBD2 agrees at 7 bases. The CDR3 runs to 14 residues. CDR1 and CDR2 (germline): MNHNY, SVGAGI (reference sequence). CDR3 amino acids: CASSCGGSAETKYF. The CDR3 DNA follows: TGTGCCAGCAGTTGCGGCGGGAGTGCAGAGACCAAGTACTTC.

V usage is TRBV6-1 and J usage is TRBJ2-2; perhaps D is TRBD1 or TRBD2 (5 bases each). The CDR3 totals 16 residues. V was pared by 0 bases and J by 5 bases, with 13 bases between. CDR1 MNHNS and CDR2 SASEGT come from the germline V gene. Here the CDR3 DNA reads TGTGCCAGCAGTGAAGCTCCGAGAGAGGGGACCGGGGAGCTGTTTTTT. Translated, it gives CASSEAPREGTGELFF.

Of note for this clonotype: The CDR3 end shows no conserved phenylalanine or tryptophan, and so a read error is likely. CDR3 bases: TGTGCCCGCAGCTTGGCCGGTTTCTCCTACGAGCAGTACTTA. This codes for CARSLAGFSYEQYL. This chain joins TRBV5-4 and TRBJ2-7; no clear D gene. Germline lookup yields CDR1 SGHNT and CDR2 YYREEE (reference sequence). The CDR3 has 14 amino acids.

Concerning this clonotype itself: A read error is likely, as this CDR3 ends without the conserved phenylalanine or tryptophan. CDR3 residues: CARSYRETEAFI. The CDR3 bases are TGTGCCAGGAGTTATAGGGAAACTGAAGCTTTCATT. The genes are TRBV6-2 or TRBV6-3 and TRBJ1-1; unclear D gene. The CDR3 totals 12 residues. Germline CDR1 reads MNHEY; CDR2 reads SVGEGT.

Note on this clonotype: Compared with germline, one end of the junction differs, possibly owing to a read error. The chain joins TRBV11-2 to TRBJ1-6; perhaps TRBD1 as D (5 bases). The V gene's germline CDR1 is SGHAT and CDR2 FQNNGV. This CDR3 comprises 16 residues. The CDR3 here is CASSIGDDGYNSRLQF. The CDR3 DNA follows: TGTGCCAGCAGCATAGGGGACGACGGTTATAATTCACGCCTCCAATTT.

As concerns this clonotype: A read error may explain this, as a much larger clone is one base away. The rearrangement uses TRBV28 and TRBJ1-5, with 7 bases lining up with TRBD1. The CDR3 is made up of 14 amino acids. Looked up from germline, CDR1 is MDHEN and CDR2 is SYDVKM. In nucleotides, the CDR3 is TGTGTCAGCAGTTTCCCAGGGGACAGCCAGCCCCAGCATTTT. This gives the protein CVSSFPGDSQPQHF.

With regard to this clonotype: The CDR3 carries no conserved terminal phenylalanine or tryptophan, so it likely arises from a read error. The gene calls are TRBV29-1 and TRBJ1-1; weak D call: TRBD1 (6 bases). The CDR3 contains 14 residues. Trimming left V 5 bases short and J 7 bases short, with 20 bases between. Germline CDR1 is SQVTM and CDR2 is ANQGSEA. The CDR3 here is CSVLLFQGRSEAFL. In DNA form, the CDR3 reads TGCAGCGTTCTACTCTTCCAGGGGAGGAGTGAAGCTTTCCTT.

Concerning this clonotype: The junction and the germline gene differ at one end; a read error may be behind it. The chain uses TRBV11-2 and TRBJ2-6; 8 positions agree with TRBD1. The CDR3 is 21 amino acids. The V gene's germline CDR1 is SGHAT and CDR2 FQNNGV. CDR3 DNA: TGTACCAGTAGCATGGGGGGAGACAGGGGCATTTCCCTCTCTGGGGCCAACGTCCTGGCTTTC. Translation: CTSSMGGDRGISLSGANVLAF.

This clonotype was seen a few times. A clone one base away is much larger, so this may be a read error. The chain carries TRBV14 and TRBJ1-4; no firm D call. The CDR3 runs to 17 residues. Germline lookup yields CDR1 SGHDN and CDR2 FVKESK. As DNA, the CDR3 is TGTGCCAGCACCCAAGATTTCCGGGGTAGTTCAAATGAAAAACTGTTTTTT. Translation: CASTQDFRGSSNEKLFF.

This chain links TRBV29-1 with TRBJ2-2; a weak D match, TRBD2 (5 bases). The germline V gene has CDR1 SQVTM and CDR2 ANQGSEA. V dropped 6 bases and J dropped 15 bases, with 26 bases sitting between them. This CDR3 spans 14 amino acids. The CDR3 reads CSVLGPGPTGKLFF. The CDR3 coding sequence is TGCAGCGTCCTCGGTCCAGGACCCACCGGGAAGTTGTTTTTT.

V and J are TRBV2 and TRBJ2-7, with D tentatively TRBD1 or TRBD2 (5 bases each). This CDR3 region has 13 residues. V lost 10 bases and J lost 7, with 20 bases in between. Germline CDR1 reads SNHLY; CDR2 reads FYNNEI. CDR3 sequence reads: CANSSGTWGEQYF. The CDR3, as DNA: TGTGCCAACAGCTCGGGGACCTGGGGGGAGCAGTACTTC.

This clonotype was detected many times. The chain employs TRBV29-1 and TRBJ2-7; D unresolved. Germline values: CDR1 SQVTM, CDR2 ANQGSEA. Between the trimmed V and J ends, which lost 4 bases and 4 bases, there was a span of 8 bases. This CDR3 has 11 amino acids. DNA for the CDR3: TGCAGCGTTGGGTGGGTATACGAGCAGTACTTC. Its protein is CSVGWVYEQYF.

On this clonotype: Mismatch with germline at one junction end may stem from a read error. The V gene is TRBV14, the J gene TRBJ1-5, with 8 nucleotides matching TRBD1. Germline lookup yields CDR1 SGHDN and CDR2 FVKESK. There are 13 residues in the CDR3. The CDR3 here is CASSQGQGQPQLF. DNA of the CDR3: TGTGCTAGCAGCCAAGGACAGGGTCAGCCCCAGCTTTTT.

Of note for this clonotype: One junction end disagrees with the germline gene, perhaps due to a read error. The chain recombines TRBV6-2 or TRBV6-3 with TRBJ2-5; TRBD2 is a possible D gene (6 bases). The CDR3 loop spans 16 amino acids. Germline CDR1 MNHEY, CDR2 SVGEGT. DNA of the CDR3: TGTGCCAGCAGTCAATCGAGGGCAGCGGGTGAAGAAACCCAGTACTTC. Translating it yields CASSQSRAAGEETQYF.

This clonotype occurred once. An end of the junction does not agree with germline; a read error may underlie this. The rearrangement links TRBV6-1 to TRBJ2-5; D unclear. This CDR3 region has 14 residues. Germline loops: CDR1 MNHNS, CDR2 SASEGT. Here the CDR3 reads CASSAGVVQETEYF. CDR3 DNA sequence: TGTGCCAGCAGTGCAGGAGTAGTCCAGGAGACCGAGTACTTC.

Worth noting for this clonotype: At one boundary the junction diverges from the germline segment, which might be a read error. This chain uses TRBV10-3 with TRBJ2-5; D perhaps matches TRBD2 (7 bases). Germline assignment: CDR1 ENHRY and CDR2 SYGVKD. The CDR3 consists of 14 residues. DNA for the CDR3: TGTACCATCGGAGGGGGGGCCCTACAAGAGACCCATTACTTC. This gives the protein CTIGGGALQETHYF.

In the case of this clonotype: The CDR3 end shows no conserved phenylalanine or tryptophan, and so a read error is likely. Because the CDR3's place on the DNA is in doubt, the DNA is left out and the CDR3 is given as listed by TCRdb. The V and J genes are TRBV5-4 and TRBJ2-7; the listed D gene, TRBD1, was not tested against the DNA. With termini counted, the CDR3 has 15 amino acids. Germline CDR1 is SGHNT and CDR2 is YYREEE (reference sequence). This CDR3 is CASSPTGTGINEQYL.

In the case of this clonotype: The junction departs from germline at one end; a sequencing error may be responsible. The chain carries TRBV6-1 and TRBJ2-2, with TRBD2 matching 14 bases. Germline V gene lookup returns CDR1 MNHNS and CDR2 SASEGT. The CDR3 covers 18 residues. Here the CDR3 DNA reads TGTGCTAACAGGGAGAGACTAGCGGGAGGGCTCGGCACCGAGGAGCTGTTTTTT. Its translation: CANRERLAGGLGTEELFF.

The rearrangement links TRBV29-1 to TRBJ2-1; 7 bases match TRBD2. J lost 12 bases, V lost 4 bases, and 12 bases had no gene match. Germline V lookup: CDR1 SQVTM, CDR2 ANQGSEA. The CDR3 is 13 residues long. The CDR3 coding sequence is TGCAGCGTTGCTATCGCGGGAGCGGGTGGGCAGTTCTTC. As protein: CSVAIAGAGGQFF.

The chain uses TRBV28 and TRBJ1-5; D is possibly TRBD1 (5 bases). Trimming removed 7 bases at V and 6 bases at J, with 25 bases between. The CDR3 runs 17 residues. CDR1 and CDR2 (germline): MDHEN, SYDVKM. In DNA form, the CDR3 reads TGTGCCAGCACCACCGGGGCCGGGGTGCAACACGGTCAGCCCCAGCATTTT. Translated, it gives CASTTGAGVQHGQPQHF.

A word on this clonotype: Mismatch with germline at one junction end may stem from a read error. The CDR3 bases are TGTGCCAGCAGCTCCTCGCGGGATGGCGACCAGTATTTC. Translated, it gives CASSSSRDGDQYF. J is TRBJ2-7 and V is TRBV11-1, with a possible D match to TRBD2 (6 bases). The CDR3 spans 13 residues. CDR1 and CDR2 (germline): SGHAT, FQDESV (reference sequence).

A remark on this clonotype: Sequence at one end of the junction differs from germline and may be a read error. The V and J genes are TRBV4-3 and TRBJ2-3, with D uncertain. Germline CDR1 is LGHNA and CDR2 is YSLEER. The CDR3 is 14 residues long. In DNA form, the CDR3 reads TGCGCTAGCAGCCAGGTGGGTGCATCAGACACGCATTATTTT. It is translated as CASSQVGASDTHYF.